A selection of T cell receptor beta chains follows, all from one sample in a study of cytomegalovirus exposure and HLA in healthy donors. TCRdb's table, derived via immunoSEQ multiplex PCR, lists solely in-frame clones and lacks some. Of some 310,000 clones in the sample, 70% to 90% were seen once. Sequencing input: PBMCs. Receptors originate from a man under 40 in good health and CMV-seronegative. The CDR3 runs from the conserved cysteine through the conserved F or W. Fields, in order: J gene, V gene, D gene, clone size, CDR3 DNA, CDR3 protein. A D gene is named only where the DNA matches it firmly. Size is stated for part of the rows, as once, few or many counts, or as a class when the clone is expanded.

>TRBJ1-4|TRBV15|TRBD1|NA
TGTGCCACCAGCGGCACCGGGACAGGGGTTGAAAAACTGTTTTTT
CATSGTGTGVEKLFF
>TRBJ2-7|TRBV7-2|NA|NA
TGTGCCAGCAGCTTAGAATCGGGGGGCGACTACGAGCAGTACTTC
CASSLESGGDYEQYF
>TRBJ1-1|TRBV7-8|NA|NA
TGTGCCAGCAGCGCCGACTCGCTTCGGCTAGCTTTCTTT
CASSADSLRLAFF
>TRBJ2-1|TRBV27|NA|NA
TGTGCCAGCACTTCTCGGGGGGCCGATGAGCAGTTCTTC
CASTSRGADEQFF
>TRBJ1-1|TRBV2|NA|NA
TGTGCCAGCAGGGAAACAGGGACCCCACTCTTACCTGAAGCTTTCTTT
CASRETGTPLLPEAFF
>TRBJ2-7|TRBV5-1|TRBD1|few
TGCGCCAGCAGCTCGTTGACAGGGACCTACGAGCAGTACTTC
CASSSLTGTYEQYF
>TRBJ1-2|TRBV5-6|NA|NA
TGTGCCAGCAGCTTAGGAGGGTCCCTCGCCCACTATGGCTACACCTTC
CASSLGGSLAHYGYTF
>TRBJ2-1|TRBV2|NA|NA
TGTGCCAGCCTACTCGAGCGGAGCTCCTACAATGAGCAGTTCTTC
CASLLERSSYNEQFF
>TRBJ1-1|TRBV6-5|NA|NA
TGTGCCAGCAGTTACTCGGGGCAAGTCCCTGAAGCTTTCTTT
CASSYSGQVPEAFF
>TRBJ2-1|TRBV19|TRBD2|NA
TGTGCCAGTACTCCGACTAGCGGGGGGCCCTACAATGAGCAGTTCTTC
CASTPTSGGPYNEQFF
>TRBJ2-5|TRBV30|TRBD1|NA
TGTGCCTGGAGTAGGACAGGTACCTTACAAGAGACCCAGTACTTC
CAWSRTGTLQETQYF
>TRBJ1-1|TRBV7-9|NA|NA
TGTGCCAGCAGCCATAGACAGGCTCGTGAAGCTTTCTTT
CASSHRQAREAFF
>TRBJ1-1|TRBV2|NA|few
TGTGCCAGCAAAGGGGAGGGGTGGACTGAAGCTTTCTTT
CASKGEGWTEAFF
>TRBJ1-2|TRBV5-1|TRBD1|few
TGCGCCAGCAGCTTGGAAGGGCGACGACAGGGGAACTATGGCTACACCTTC
CASSLEGRRQGNYGYTF
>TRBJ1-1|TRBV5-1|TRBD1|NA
TGCGCCAGCAGCCCGGGAGTAGGGGGCTATCGGAACACTGAAGCTTTCTTT
CASSPGVGGYRNTEAFF
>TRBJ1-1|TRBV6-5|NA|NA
TGTGCCAGCAGTTACCTAGGGAACACTGAAGCTTTCTTT
CASSYLGNTEAFF
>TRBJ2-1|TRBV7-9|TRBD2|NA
TGTGCCAGCAGCTTAACTAGCGGGGGGGCTTACAATGAGCAGTTCTTC
CASSLTSGGAYNEQFF
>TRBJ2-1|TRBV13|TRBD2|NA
TGTGCCAGCAGCACCAGCGGGGGCCTCTACAATGAGCAGTTCTTC
CASSTSGGLYNEQFF
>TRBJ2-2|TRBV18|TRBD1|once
TGTGCCAGCTCACCGGGACAGACGAACACCGGGGAGCTGTTTTTT
CASSPGQTNTGELFF
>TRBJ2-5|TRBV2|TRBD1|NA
TGTGCCAGCAGCTCCGTTACAGGGGCAAAAGAGACCCAGTACTTC
CASSSVTGAKETQYF
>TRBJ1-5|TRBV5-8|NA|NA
TGTGCCAGCAGCTTGGTTCCAGGGTCCAATCAGCCCCAGCATTTT
CASSLVPGSNQPQHF
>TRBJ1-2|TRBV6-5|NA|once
TGTGCCAGCAGTTACTCGGCGTCGGGTGGAGGCTACACCTTC
CASSYSASGGGYTF
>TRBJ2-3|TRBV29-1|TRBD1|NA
TGCAGCGTTGAGGAGGGGACAGGGGGCACAGATACGCAGTATTTT
CSVEEGTGGTDTQYF
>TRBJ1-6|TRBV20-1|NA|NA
TGCAGCCCTGGGGGCCCACCCCTCCACTTT
CSPGGPPLHF
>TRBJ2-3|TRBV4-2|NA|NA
TGTGCCAGCAGCCAAGTGACGGGGGTGAGCACATATACGCAGTATTTT
CASSQVTGVSTYTQYF
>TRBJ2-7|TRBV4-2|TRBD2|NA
TGTGCCAGCAGCCCCCGCGACAGCGGGGAGAGCTCCTACGAGCAGTACTTC
CASSPRDSGESSYEQYF
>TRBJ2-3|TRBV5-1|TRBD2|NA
TGCGCCAGCAGCTTGGGGTCCGGGACTAGAACAGATACGCAGTATTTT
CASSLGSGTRTDTQYF
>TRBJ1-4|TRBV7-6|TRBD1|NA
TGTGCCAGCAGCTTAGCGACAGGGAGTGTAAAACTGTTTTTT
CASSLATGSVKLFF
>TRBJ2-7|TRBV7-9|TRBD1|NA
TGTGCCAGCAGCCTCACAGGGGGAACCTACGAGCAGTACTTC
CASSLTGGTYEQYF
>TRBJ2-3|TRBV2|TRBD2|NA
TGTGCCAGCCCTGGGGCAGCTTTACTTAGCGGGGATACGCAGTATTTT
CASPGAALLSGDTQYF
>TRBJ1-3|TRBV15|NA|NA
TGTGCCACCAGCAGAGATCCTGGGGCAGGAAACACCATATATTTT
CATSRDPGAGNTIYF
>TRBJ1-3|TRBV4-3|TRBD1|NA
TGCGCCAGCAGCCTCCAACAGGGGGCCCTTGGAAACACCATATATTTT
CASSLQQGALGNTIYF
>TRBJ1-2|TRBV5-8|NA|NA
TGTGCCAGCAGCTTTGTGGGAGCCCACTTCTATGGCTACACCTTC
CASSFVGAHFYGYTF
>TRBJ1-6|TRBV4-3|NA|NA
TGCGCCAGCAGCCAAACCCCCGGGGGGACCTATAATTCACCCCTCCACTTT
CASSQTPGGTYNSPLHF
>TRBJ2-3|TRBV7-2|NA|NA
TGTGCCAGCAGCCAACAGGGTTTGAGCACAGATACGCAGTATTTT
CASSQQGLSTDTQYF
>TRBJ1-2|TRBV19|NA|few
TGTGCCAGTAGTATAGCGGGCCGCAGGGACATTCTTGGCTACACCTTC
CASSIAGRRDILGYTF
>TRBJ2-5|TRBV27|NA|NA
TGTGCCAGCAGTTTATCCAACATTCCAGAGACCCAGTACTTC
CASSLSNIPETQYF
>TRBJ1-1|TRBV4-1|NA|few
TGCGCCAGCAGCCAACCACGGGGGGGATTGGACACTGAAGCTTTCTTT
CASSQPRGGLDTEAFF
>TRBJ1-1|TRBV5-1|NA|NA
TGCGCCAGCAGCCTAGGCCACGAAGCTTTCTTT
CASSLGHEAFF
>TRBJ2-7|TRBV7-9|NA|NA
TGTGCCAGCAGCTTAGTTGGGCGTTCCTACGAGCAGTACTTC
CASSLVGRSYEQYF
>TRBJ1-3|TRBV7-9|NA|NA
TGTGCCAGCAGCTTAGACAGGGAGTCTGGAAACACCATATATTTT
CASSLDRESGNTIYF
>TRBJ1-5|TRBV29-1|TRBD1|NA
TGCAGCGGCGGACAGGGACTTCATCAGCCCCAGCATTTT
CSGGQGLHQPQHF
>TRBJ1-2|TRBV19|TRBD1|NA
TGTGCCAGTAGTCCCGACAGGGTCTCATATCAAGGCTATGGCTACACCTTC
CASSPDRVSYQGYGYTF
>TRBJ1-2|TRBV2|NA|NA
TGTGCCAGCAGCGACAGCCTTCTATATGGCTACACCTTC
CASSDSLLYGYTF
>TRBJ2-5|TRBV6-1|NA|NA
TGTGCCAGCAGTGGAGGGATTTCTGAGGTGGAGACCCAGTACTTC
CASSGGISEVETQYF
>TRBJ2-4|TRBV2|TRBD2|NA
TGTGCCAGCAGTCGTACTAGCGGCCTAGCCAAAAACATTCAGTACTTC
CASSRTSGLAKNIQYF
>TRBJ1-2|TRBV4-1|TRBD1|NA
TGCGCCAGCAGCCCATTCACAGGGGTTCACTATGGCTACACCTTC
CASSPFTGVHYGYTF
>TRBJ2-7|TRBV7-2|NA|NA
TGTGCCAGCAGCTTAGTTTCCGGCTCCTACGAGCAGTACTTC
CASSLVSGSYEQYF
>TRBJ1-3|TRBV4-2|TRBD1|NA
TGTGCCAGCAGCCAAGATATGGCAGGGGGCTCTGGAAACACCATATATTTT
CASSQDMAGGSGNTIYF
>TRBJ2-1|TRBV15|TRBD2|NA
TGTGCCACCAGCAGAGATCCCGGGACTAGTGGCAATGAGCAGTTCTTC
CATSRDPGTSGNEQFF
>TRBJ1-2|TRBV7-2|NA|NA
TGTGCCAGCAGCCCCCAATATTTACAGGGCGGTGGCTACACCTTC
CASSPQYLQGGGYTF
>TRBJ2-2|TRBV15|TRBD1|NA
TGTGCCACCAGCAGAGCCCGTTTAGGCGGTAGGGACAGGACGACCGGGGAGCTGTTTTTT
CATSRARLGGRDRTTGELFF
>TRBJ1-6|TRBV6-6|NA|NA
TGTGCCAGCAGTTACGCGGGGGTAGGATCACCCCTCCACTTT
CASSYAGVGSPLHF
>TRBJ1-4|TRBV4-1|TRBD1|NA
TGCGCCAGCAGCCAATCCTCAGGGGGAACTAATGAAAAACTGTTTTTT
CASSQSSGGTNEKLFF
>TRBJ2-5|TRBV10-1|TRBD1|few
TGCGCCAGCAGTGAGTCGAGGACAGGGGCCGGGAAGACCCAGTACTTC
CASSESRTGAGKTQYF
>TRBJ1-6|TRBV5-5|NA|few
TGTGCCAGCAGCTTGGTGGCAGGATGGACACCCCTCCACTTT
CASSLVAGWTPLHF
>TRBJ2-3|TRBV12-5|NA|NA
TGTGCTAGTGGTTTGCCAGACACAGATACGCAGTATTTT
CASGLPDTDTQYF
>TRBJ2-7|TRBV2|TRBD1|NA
TGTGCCAGCACCGGACAGGGCTACGAGCAGTACTTC
CASTGQGYEQYF
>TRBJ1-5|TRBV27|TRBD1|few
TGTGCCAGCAGTACCCAGGGGGGCAGCAATCAGCCCCAGCATTTT
CASSTQGGSNQPQHF